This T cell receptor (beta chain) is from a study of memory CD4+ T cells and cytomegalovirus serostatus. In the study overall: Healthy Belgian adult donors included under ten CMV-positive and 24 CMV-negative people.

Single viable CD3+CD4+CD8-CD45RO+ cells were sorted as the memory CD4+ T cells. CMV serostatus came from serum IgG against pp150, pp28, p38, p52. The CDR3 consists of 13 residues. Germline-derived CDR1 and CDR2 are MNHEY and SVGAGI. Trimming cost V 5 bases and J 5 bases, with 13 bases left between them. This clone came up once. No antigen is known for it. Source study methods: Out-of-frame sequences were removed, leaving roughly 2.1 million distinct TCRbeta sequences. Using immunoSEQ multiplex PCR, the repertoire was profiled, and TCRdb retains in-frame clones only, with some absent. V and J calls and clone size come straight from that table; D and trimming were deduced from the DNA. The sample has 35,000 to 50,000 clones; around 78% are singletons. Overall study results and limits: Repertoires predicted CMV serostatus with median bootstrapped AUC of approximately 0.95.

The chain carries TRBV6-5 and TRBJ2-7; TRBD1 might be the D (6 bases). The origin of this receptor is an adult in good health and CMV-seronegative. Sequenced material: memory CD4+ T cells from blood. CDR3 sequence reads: CASSTPGVHEQYF. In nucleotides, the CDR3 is TGTGCCAGCAGTACCCCAGGGGTACACGAGCAGTACTTC.